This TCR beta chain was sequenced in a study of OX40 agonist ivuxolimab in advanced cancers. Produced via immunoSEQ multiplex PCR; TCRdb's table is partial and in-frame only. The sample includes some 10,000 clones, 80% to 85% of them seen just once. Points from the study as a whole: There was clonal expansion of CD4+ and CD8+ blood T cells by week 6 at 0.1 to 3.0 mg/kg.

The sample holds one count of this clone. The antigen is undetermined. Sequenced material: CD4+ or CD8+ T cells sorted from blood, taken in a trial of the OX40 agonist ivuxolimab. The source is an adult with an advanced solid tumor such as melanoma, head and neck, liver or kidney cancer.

CDR3 residues: CASTVAGAPYNEQFF. CDR3 coding DNA: TGTGCCAGCACCGTAGCGGGAGCCCCTTACAATGAGCAGTTCTTC. The chain employs TRBV27 and TRBJ2-1, with 9 positions matching TRBD2. The CDR3 extends over 15 amino acids. The junction had 8 bases not matched to a gene; V was cut back by 7 bases and J by 4 bases. CDR1 and CDR2 (germline): MNHEY, SMNVEV (reference sequence).